Following are 28 T cell receptor beta chains from one sample sequenced in a study of T cell repertoires in cytomegalovirus infection. MiXCR, applied by TCRdb to the reads, yields one record per CDR3 protein. This table has hundreds of thousands of distinct CDR3 sequences, roughly 30% appearing once. These TCRs' antigens remain unknown. The input for sequencing was cultured PBMCs, taken from culture after CMV antigen stimulation. These receptors all stem from a human donor in good health (CMV status not recorded). Some clones in this sample may be carry-over from other donors' samples.

As to this clonotype: At one end the junction does not follow the germline gene, possibly because of a read error. The rearrangement joins TRBV7-9 to TRBJ2-4; D unclear. The CDR3 extends over 16 amino acids. The germline gives CDR1 SEHNR, CDR2 FQNEAQ (reference sequence). For the CDR3, the DNA is TGTGCCAGCAGCCCCCTGGTGGGCCGCGCCAACAACATTCAGTACTTC. Protein: CASSPLVGRANNIQYF.

The chain employs TRBV18 and TRBJ2-7, with D uncertain. CDR3 length: 14 residues. V lost 6 bases, J lost 0 bases, and 12 bases lay in between. Germline V gene sequence: CDR1 KGHSH, CDR2 LQKENI. CDR3 DNA: TGTGCCAGCTCTGCGGAAACTCGCTCCTACGAGCAGTACTTC. Amino acids: CASSAETRSYEQYF.

This chain uses TRBV11-2 with TRBJ2-7; 8 bases map to TRBD1. Germline loops: CDR1 SGHAT, CDR2 FQNNGV. The CDR3 is made up of 16 amino acids. After removal of 2 bases from V and 1 base from J, the junction contained 7 bases not matched to a gene. This chain's CDR3 is CASSLRTGLLSYEQYF. CDR3 DNA sequence: TGTGCCAGCAGCTTAAGGACAGGGCTCCTTTCCTACGAGCAGTACTTC.

This clonotype was seen a few times. The chain couples TRBV6-5 to TRBJ2-7; D might be TRBD1 or TRBD2, each matching 5 bases. The germline V gene has CDR1 MNHEY and CDR2 SVGAGI. V was clipped by 6 bases and J by 7 bases, with 16 bases between them. The CDR3 is 13 residues long. The CDR3 loop reads CASREPGPGEQYF. In nucleotides, the CDR3 is TGTGCCAGCAGGGAACCGGGACCCGGGGAGCAGTACTTC.

This clonotype came up a few times. This chain connects TRBV6-1 to TRBJ2-1; 7 positions agree with TRBD2. There are 14 residues in the CDR3. Trimming cost V 2 bases and J 2 bases; bases outside gene matches: 0. The germline V gene encodes CDR1 MNHNS and CDR2 SASEGT. This chain's CDR3 is CASSERGAYNEQFF. DNA of the CDR3: TGTGCCAGCAGTGAACGGGGGGCCTACAATGAGCAGTTCTTC.

This chain connects TRBV19 to TRBJ2-7, with TRBD1 matching over 11 bases. Trimming took 8 bases from V and 5 from J; bases not matched to a gene: 5. CDR3 length equals 13 residues. Per the germline V gene, CDR1 is LNHDA and CDR2 is SQIVND (reference sequence). The CDR3 DNA sequence: TGTGCCAGTCCCGGACAGGGGGCGAACGAGCAGTACTTC. Protein sequence: CASPGQGANEQYF. Drawing the rest from reference TRBV19 and TRBJ2-7, the complete variable domain is DGGITQSPKYLFRKEGQNVTLSCEQNLNHDAMYWYRQDPGQGLRLIYYSQIVNDFQKGDIAEGYSVSREKKESFPLTVTSAQKNPTAFYLCASPGQGANEQYFGPGTRLTVT.

This clonotype was counted a few times. The chain joins TRBV11-2 to TRBJ2-1; perhaps TRBD2 as D (6 bases). CDR3 length: 11 residues. Germline V gene sequence: CDR1 SGHAT, CDR2 FQNNGV. Trimming pared 4 bases from V and 12 bases from J, leaving 10 bases between. The CDR3 nucleotides are TGTGCCAGCAGCTCGGGGCGGGGGCAGTTCTTC. Its protein is CASSSGRGQFF.

This clonotype was detected only a few times. The rearrangement uses TRBV7-2 and TRBJ1-5; D is unclear. In germline, CDR1 is SGHTA, CDR2 FQGNSA. V lost 4 bases, J lost 6 bases, and 13 bases lay in between. The CDR3 length is 14 residues. CDR3 residues: CASSSTPLSQPQHF. The CDR3 DNA reads as TGTGCCAGCAGCTCAACACCCCTCAGTCAGCCCCAGCATTTT.

The chain has TRBV2 and TRBJ2-3, with 7 positions matching TRBD1. The V gene's germline CDR1 is SNHLY and CDR2 FYNNEI. This CDR3 has 11 amino acids. With V trimmed by 8 bases and J by 4 bases, 0 bases remained unmatched. The CDR3 loop reads CASDRADTQYF. Here the CDR3 DNA reads TGTGCCAGCGACAGGGCAGATACGCAGTATTTT.

This clonotype was observed at least ten times. The chain uses TRBV7-2 and TRBJ2-3; the match to TRBD2 covers 7 bases. V lost 1 base, J lost 1 base, and 2 bases stayed unmatched. The CDR3 length is 15 residues. CDR1 is SGHTA and CDR2 is FQGNSA in the germline V gene. DNA of the CDR3: TGTGCCAGCAGCTTAGGGCTAGCGGGCACAGATACGCAGTATTTT. It yields the protein CASSLGLAGTDTQYF. Variable domain in full (rest from reference TRBV7-2 and TRBJ2-3): GAGVSQSPSNKVTEKGKDVELRCDPISGHTALYWYRQSLGQGLEFLIYFQGNSAPDKSGLPSDRFSAERTGGSVSTLTIQRTQQEDSAVYLCASSLGLAGTDTQYFGPGTRLTVL.

The V gene is TRBV7-6, the J gene TRBJ2-3, with 12 bases aligning to TRBD2. CDR3 size: 15 residues. V lost 5 bases to trimming and J lost 5 bases; unmatched junction nucleotides: 5. Germline assignment: CDR1 SGHVS and CDR2 FNYEAQ. The DNA of the CDR3 is TGTGCCAGCAGCCACCGACTAGCGGGAGAAGATACGCAGTATTTT. As protein: CASSHRLAGEDTQYF.

A few counts support this clonotype. The genes are TRBV6-1 and TRBJ1-1; TRBD1 is a possible D gene (5 bases). Trimming took off 3 bases at V and 1 base at J, with 12 bases between the two ends. The CDR3 runs to 15 residues. CDR1 and CDR2 from the germline V gene are MNHNS and SASEGT. The CDR3 coding sequence is TGTGCCAGCAGTGACCCGGGACGGGCGAACACTGAAGCTTTCTTT. Its translation: CASSDPGRANTEAFF.

This clonotype has only a few counts. The genes are TRBV7-8 and TRBJ2-3; D may match TRBD1 or TRBD2 (6 bases each). This CDR3 comprises 11 residues. From germline, CDR1 is SGHVS and CDR2 FQNEAQ. The CDR3 DNA is TGTGCGTCGGGGGCCGCAGATACGCAGTATTTT. Residues: CASGAADTQYF.

The chain links TRBV11-2 to TRBJ1-1; perhaps TRBD1 as D (6 bases). The V end was cut by 2 bases, the J end by 1 base, with 11 bases between. This CDR3 has 15 amino acids. Germline V CDR1 and CDR2: SGHAT, FQNNGV. CDR3 nucleotide sequence: TGTGCCAGCAGCTTACTGGGGGCGGGGAACACTGAAGCTTTCTTT. Translated: CASSLLGAGNTEAFF.

The chain employs TRBV7-2 and TRBJ1-3; D might be TRBD1 (5 bases). The CDR3 consists of 14 residues. Germline CDR1 reads SGHTA; CDR2 reads FQGNSA. V was clipped by 4 bases and J by 7 bases, with 14 bases between them. The CDR3 here is CASSSGRGDNTIYF. DNA for the CDR3: TGTGCCAGCAGCTCGGGCCGCGGGGACAACACCATATATTTT.

There are many counts of this clonotype. This chain connects TRBV7-2 to TRBJ2-7; 7 bases line up with TRBD2. CDR1 is SGHTA, CDR2 FQGNSA, per germline. This CDR3 spans 16 amino acids. V was clipped by 5 bases and J by 0 bases; unmatched bases: 10. The CDR3 here is CASSLRAGPSSYEQYF. CDR3 DNA sequence: TGTGCCAGCAGCCTCCGAGCGGGGCCTAGCTCCTACGAGCAGTACTTC.

There are a few counts of this clonotype. The chain recombines TRBV6-1 with TRBJ1-1; the D gene is possibly TRBD1 (5 bases). The ends were cut back, 4 bases at V and 1 base at J, with 10 bases in the middle. Germline V lookup: CDR1 MNHNS, CDR2 SASEGT. CDR3 size: 14 residues. CDR3 in amino acids: CASSAGPKNTEAFF. The DNA for the CDR3 is TGTGCCAGCAGTGCGGGACCCAAGAACACTGAAGCTTTCTTT.

This clonotype has a count of ten or more. This chain joins TRBV7-2 and TRBJ2-5; no definite D call. Germline CDR1 is SGHTA and CDR2 is FQGNSA. V was cut by 5 bases and J by 4 bases, with 14 bases left in between. The CDR3 spans 14 residues. The DNA of the CDR3 is TGTGCCAGCAGCCCCCAAATGCGTGGAGAGACCCAGTACTTC. It translates to CASSPQMRGETQYF.

This clonotype has a single count. The chain has TRBV4-1 and TRBJ1-4; no reliable D call. Trimming left V 5 bases short and J 2 bases short, with 12 bases between. Germline V gene sequence: CDR1 MGHRA, CDR2 YSYEKL. The CDR3 spans 15 residues. The DNA of the CDR3 is TGCGCCAGCAGCAAGGGAGGGTGGACTAATGAAAAACTGTTTTTT. As protein: CASSKGGWTNEKLFF.

On this clonotype itself: A read error may produce the germline difference seen at one junction end. The chain couples TRBV4-1 to TRBJ1-2; no firm D call. Germline loops: CDR1 MGHRA, CDR2 YSYEKL. The CDR3 is 15 residues long. The CDR3 loop is CASSQDPSSSYGYTF. In nucleotides, the CDR3 is TGTGCCAGCAGCCAAGATCCCTCCAGCTCCTATGGCTACACCTTC.

V and J are TRBV19 and TRBJ2-7; 9 bases line up with TRBD1. The CDR3 extends over 15 amino acids. J was trimmed by 5 bases and V by 3 bases; bases with no gene match: 8. The V gene's germline CDR1 is LNHDA and CDR2 SQIVND (reference sequence). CDR3: CASSINRGLVNEQYF. As DNA, the CDR3 is TGTGCCAGTAGTATTAACAGGGGGCTTGTTAACGAGCAGTACTTC.

The CDR3 DNA is TGTGCCAGCAGCACATACTTGCCCGAGGGCACTGAAGCTTTCTTT. This codes for CASSTYLPEGTEAFF. The chain recombines TRBV7-9 with TRBJ1-1, with D hard to call. Between the trimmed V and J ends, which lost 5 bases and 4 bases, there was a span of 17 bases. The V gene's germline CDR1 is SEHNR and CDR2 FQNEAQ (reference sequence). The CDR3 is 15 residues long.

The V gene is TRBV28, the J gene TRBJ2-7; TRBD1 is a possible D gene (6 bases). This CDR3 spans 13 amino acids. The germline V gene encodes CDR1 MDHEN and CDR2 SYDVKM. The V and J ends lost 6 bases and 1 base respectively, with 10 bases between them. The CDR3 reads CASRQGWSYEQYF. The CDR3 DNA sequence: TGTGCCAGCAGACAGGGCTGGTCCTACGAGCAGTACTTC. The full variable domain, its missing parts supplied by reference TRBV28 and TRBJ2-7, is DVKVTQSSRYLVKRTGEKVFLECVQDMDHENMFWYRQDPGLGLRLIYFSYDVKMKEKGDIPEGYSVSREKKERFSLILESASTNQTSMYLCASRQGWSYEQYFGPGTRLTVT.

This clonotype was detected a few times. The rearrangement joins TRBV6-2 or TRBV6-3 to TRBJ1-1, with 9 bases identical to TRBD1. With 5 bases clipped from V and 6 bases from J, the junction kept 19 bases outside the gene matches. Germline CDR1 is MNHEY and CDR2 is SVGEGT. The length of the CDR3 is 18 residues. The CDR3 loop reads CASSRPLTGTGSEAEAFF. CDR3 DNA: TGTGCCAGCAGTCGACCCCTAACCGGGACAGGGTCGGAGGCTGAAGCTTTCTTT.

This clonotype has more than one count but fewer than ten. The chain joins TRBV12-5 to TRBJ2-1, with 11 bases identical to TRBD2. The CDR3 runs to 16 residues. The trim removed 0 bases at V and 8 bases at J, leaving 6 bases unmatched. Germline CDR1 reads LGHNT; CDR2 reads FRNRAP. CDR3 DNA: TGTGCTAGTGGTTTGGTGCTAGCGGGGGGCGGGGATGAGCAGTTCTTC. It encodes CASGLVLAGGGDEQFF.

The table lists this clonotype with a few counts. This chain connects TRBV12-5 to TRBJ2-2; 7 nucleotides agree with TRBD2. The V gene's germline CDR1 is LGHNT and CDR2 FRNRAP. The CDR3 runs 15 residues. Trimming cost V 2 bases and J 4 bases; bases outside gene matches: 4. CDR3 DNA: TGTGCTAGTGGTTTGTGGCGGGAGTCCACCGGGGAGCTGTTTTTT. Its translation: CASGLWRESTGELFF.

The V gene is TRBV7-6, the J gene TRBJ1-2; D gene uncertain. Trimming left V 6 bases short and J 10 bases short, with 36 bases between. CDR1 is SGHVS and CDR2 is FNYEAQ in the germline V gene. The CDR3 extends over 19 amino acids. In DNA, the CDR3 is TGTGCCAGCAGACGACCTCCTGGACGAGGGCCACTTGTGGAAGCGCTCTACACCTTC. This codes for CASRRPPGRGPLVEALYTF.

The chain recombines TRBV4-1 with TRBJ1-3; tentative D call: TRBD1 (6 bases). Germline V lookup: CDR1 MGHRA, CDR2 YSYEKL. The CDR3 length is 14 residues. V was trimmed by 3 bases and J by 4 bases, leaving 10 bases between them. CDR3 sequence: CASSHQDSGNTIYF. DNA of the CDR3: TGCGCCAGCAGCCACCAGGACAGCGGAAACACCATATATTTT.